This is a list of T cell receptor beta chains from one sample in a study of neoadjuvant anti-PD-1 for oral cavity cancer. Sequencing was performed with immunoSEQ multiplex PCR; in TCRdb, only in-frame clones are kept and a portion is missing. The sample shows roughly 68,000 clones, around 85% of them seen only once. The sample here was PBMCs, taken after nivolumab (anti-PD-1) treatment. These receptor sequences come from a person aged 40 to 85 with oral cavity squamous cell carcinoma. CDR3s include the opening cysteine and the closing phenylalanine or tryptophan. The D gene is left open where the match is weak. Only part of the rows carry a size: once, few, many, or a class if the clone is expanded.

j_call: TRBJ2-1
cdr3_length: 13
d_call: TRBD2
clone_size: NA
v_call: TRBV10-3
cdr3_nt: TGTGCCACCAGACTAGCGGGAGTTCAGGAGCAGTTCTTC
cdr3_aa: CATRLAGVQEQFF

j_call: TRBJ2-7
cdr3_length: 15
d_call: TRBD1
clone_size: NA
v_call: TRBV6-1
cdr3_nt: TGTGCCACCTCGGAGTTCGGACAGGGAGCCTACGAGCAGTACTTC
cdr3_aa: CATSEFGQGAYEQYF

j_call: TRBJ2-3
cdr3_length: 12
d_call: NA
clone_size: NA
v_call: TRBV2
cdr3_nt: TGTGCCAGCAGTGATGGCCGACCGGCGCAGTATTTT
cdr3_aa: CASSDGRPAQYF

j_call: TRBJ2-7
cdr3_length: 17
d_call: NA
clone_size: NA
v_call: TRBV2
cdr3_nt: TGTGCCAGCAGCCCCGTTTGGGACCTCAGGAGCTCCTACGAGCAGTACTTC
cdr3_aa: CASSPVWDLRSSYEQYF

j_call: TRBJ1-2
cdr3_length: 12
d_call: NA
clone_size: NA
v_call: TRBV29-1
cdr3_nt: TGCAGCGTAACCGACCCCGGGGATGGCTACACCTTC
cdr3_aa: CSVTDPGDGYTF

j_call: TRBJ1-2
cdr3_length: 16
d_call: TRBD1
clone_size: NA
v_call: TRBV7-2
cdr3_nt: TGTGCCAGCAGTCAAGCCCCGGGACAGGGAAACTATGGCTACACCTTC
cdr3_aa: CASSQAPGQGNYGYTF

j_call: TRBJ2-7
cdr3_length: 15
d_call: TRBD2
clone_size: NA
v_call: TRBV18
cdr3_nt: TGTGCCAGCTCACCACCGGGACTAGCTGCCTACGAGCAGTACTTC
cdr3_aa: CASSPPGLAAYEQYF

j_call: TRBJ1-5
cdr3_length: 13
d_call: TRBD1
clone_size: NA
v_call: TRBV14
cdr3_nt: TGTGCCAGCAGCGGACAGGGCGGTCAGCCCCAGCATTTT
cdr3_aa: CASSGQGGQPQHF

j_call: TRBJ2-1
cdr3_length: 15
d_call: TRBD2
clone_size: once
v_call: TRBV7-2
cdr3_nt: TGTGCCAGCAGCGTTAGCGGGGGGAACTACAATGAGCAGTTCTTC
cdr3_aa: CASSVSGGNYNEQFF

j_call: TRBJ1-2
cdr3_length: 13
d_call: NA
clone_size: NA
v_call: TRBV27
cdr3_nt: TGTGCCAGCAGTTTTTACAATAACTATGGCTACACCTTC
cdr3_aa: CASSFYNNYGYTF

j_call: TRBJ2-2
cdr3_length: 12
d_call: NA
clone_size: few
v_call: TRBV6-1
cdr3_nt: TGTGCCAGCAGTGGCTACACCGGGGAGCTGTTTTTT
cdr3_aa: CASSGYTGELFF

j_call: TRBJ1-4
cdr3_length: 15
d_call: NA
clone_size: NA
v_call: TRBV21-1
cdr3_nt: TGTGCCAGCAGCCAGGGGGGGACGCTTAATGAAAAACTGTTTTTT
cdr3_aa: CASSQGGTLNEKLFF

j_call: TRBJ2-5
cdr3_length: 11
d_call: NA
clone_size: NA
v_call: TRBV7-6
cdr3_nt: TGTGCCAGCAGCAACCAAGAGACCCAGTACTTC
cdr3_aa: CASSNQETQYF

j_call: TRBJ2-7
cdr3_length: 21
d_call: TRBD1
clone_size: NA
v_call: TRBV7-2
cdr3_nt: TGTGCCAGCAGCTTAGCCCCCGGACAGGGGACTCGCCGGGGAAGCTCCTACGAGCAGTACTTC
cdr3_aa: CASSLAPGQGTRRGSSYEQYF

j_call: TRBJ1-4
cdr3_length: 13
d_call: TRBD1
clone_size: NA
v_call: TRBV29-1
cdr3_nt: TGCAGCGCCGGACAGGCAACTAATGAAAAACTGTTTTTT
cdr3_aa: CSAGQATNEKLFF

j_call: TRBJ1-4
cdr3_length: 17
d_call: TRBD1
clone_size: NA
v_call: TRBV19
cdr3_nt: TGTGCCAGTAGTATACGCCGCGGGGACAGCTACAATGAAAAACTGTTTTTT
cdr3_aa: CASSIRRGDSYNEKLFF

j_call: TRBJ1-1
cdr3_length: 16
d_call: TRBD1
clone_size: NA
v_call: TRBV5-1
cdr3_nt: TGCGCCAGCAGCTTGGACAGGGGGTACCGGGGCACTGAAGCTTTCTTT
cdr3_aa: CASSLDRGYRGTEAFF

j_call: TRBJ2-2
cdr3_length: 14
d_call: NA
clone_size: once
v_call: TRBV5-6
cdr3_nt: TGTGCCAGCAGCTTGTGGGTGAACACCGGGGAGCTGTTTTTT
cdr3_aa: CASSLWVNTGELFF

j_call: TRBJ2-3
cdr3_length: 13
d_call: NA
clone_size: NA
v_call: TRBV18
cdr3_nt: TGTGCCAGCAGACGACAGGAACCAGATACGCAGTATTTT
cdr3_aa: CASRRQEPDTQYF

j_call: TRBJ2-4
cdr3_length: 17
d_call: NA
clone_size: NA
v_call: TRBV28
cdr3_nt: TGTGCCAGCAGCTGGCTAGTGGGGGGCGCTGGGGAAAACATTCAGTACTTC
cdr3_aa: CASSWLVGGAGENIQYF

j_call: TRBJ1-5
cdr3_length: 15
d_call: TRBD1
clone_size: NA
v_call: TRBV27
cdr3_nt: TGTGCCAGCAGTTCCTCAGGGGGGTTCGGGCAGCCCCAGCATTTT
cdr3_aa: CASSSSGGFGQPQHF

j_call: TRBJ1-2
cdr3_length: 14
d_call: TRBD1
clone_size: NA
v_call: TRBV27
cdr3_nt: TGTGCCAGCAGTTCTACTACAGGGGTGGATGGCTACACCTTC
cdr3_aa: CASSSTTGVDGYTF

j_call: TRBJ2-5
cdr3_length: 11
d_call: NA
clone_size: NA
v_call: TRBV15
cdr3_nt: TGTGCCACCAGCAGAAAAGAGACCCAGTACTTC
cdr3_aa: CATSRKETQYF

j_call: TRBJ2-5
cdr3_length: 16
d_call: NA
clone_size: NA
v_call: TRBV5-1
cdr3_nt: TGCGCCAGCAGCTCGCCCCCGGGACGGACACAAGAGACCCAGTACTTC
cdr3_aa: CASSSPPGRTQETQYF

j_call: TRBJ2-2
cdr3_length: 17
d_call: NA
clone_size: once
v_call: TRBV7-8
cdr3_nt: TGTGCCAGCAGCTTAGCTGGAGGAGGCAGACCCACCGGGGAGCTGTTTTTT
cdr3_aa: CASSLAGGGRPTGELFF

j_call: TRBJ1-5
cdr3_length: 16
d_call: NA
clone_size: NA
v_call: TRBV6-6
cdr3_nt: TGTGCCAGCAGTTACTCGACGGACGGTAGCAATCAGCCCCAGCATTTT
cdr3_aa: CASSYSTDGSNQPQHF

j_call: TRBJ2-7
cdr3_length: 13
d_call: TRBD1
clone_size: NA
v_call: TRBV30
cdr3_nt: TGTGCCTGGCGATGGACAGGGGGCTACGAGCAGTACTTC
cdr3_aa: CAWRWTGGYEQYF

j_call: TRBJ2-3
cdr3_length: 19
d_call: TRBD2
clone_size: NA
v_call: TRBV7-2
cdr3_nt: TGTGCCAGCAGCATTTCGGGTCGGGGACTAGCGGGTAGTACAGATACGCAGTATTTT
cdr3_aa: CASSISGRGLAGSTDTQYF

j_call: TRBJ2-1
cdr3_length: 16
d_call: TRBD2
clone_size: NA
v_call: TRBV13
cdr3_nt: TGTGCCAGCAGCTCGCTTGATAGCGGGGGGGCCAATGAGCAGTTCTTC
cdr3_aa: CASSSLDSGGANEQFF

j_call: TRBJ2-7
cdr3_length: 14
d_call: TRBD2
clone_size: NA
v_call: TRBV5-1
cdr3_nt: TGCGCCAGCAGCTTAGGGACTAGCGGTTACGAGCAGTACTTC
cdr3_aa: CASSLGTSGYEQYF

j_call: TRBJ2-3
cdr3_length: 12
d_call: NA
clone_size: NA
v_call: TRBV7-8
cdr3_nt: TGTGCCAGCAGCTTAGCTGCAGATACGCAGTATTTT
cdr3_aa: CASSLAADTQYF

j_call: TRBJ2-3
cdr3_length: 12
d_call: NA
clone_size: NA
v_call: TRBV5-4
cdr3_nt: TGTGCCAGCAGCGGGGTAAGGGATACGCAGTATTTT
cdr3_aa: CASSGVRDTQYF

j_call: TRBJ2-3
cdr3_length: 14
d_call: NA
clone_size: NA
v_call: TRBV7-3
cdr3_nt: TGTGCCAGCAGCTTAACGGGAGTTTCAGATACGCAGTATTTT
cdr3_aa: CASSLTGVSDTQYF

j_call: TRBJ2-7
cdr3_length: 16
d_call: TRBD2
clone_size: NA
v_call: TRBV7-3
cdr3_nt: TGTGCCAGCAGCTTACGTTGGCGGGGGTTAGGCTACGAGCAGTACTTC
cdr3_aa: CASSLRWRGLGYEQYF

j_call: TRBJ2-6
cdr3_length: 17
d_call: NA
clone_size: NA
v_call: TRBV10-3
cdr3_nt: TGTGCCATCAGTCCACGACAGGGACTGGCTGGGGCCAACGTCCTGACTTTC
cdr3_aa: CAISPRQGLAGANVLTF